The 24 T cell receptor beta chains in this list originate from one sample, sequenced in a study of blood T cell repertoires in COVID-19 (dated by TCRdb to 2019 to 2021). Receptor amplification or capture employed the immunoSEQ multiplex PCR assay. Imported from immuneACCESS, the table was reduced by TCRdb to in-frame sequences with V and J called. These copies leave out some clones; in studies compared against another copy, an unresolved V gene accounts for under half, and the cause of the remainder is not known. The sample table shows about 270,000 clones, and 81% are seen once. 2.5% to 3.5% of the sample comes from the top ten. The sample comprised peripheral blood. All receptors derive from a woman in her fifties or sixties with active or convalescent COVID-19.

The chain recombines TRBV24-1 with TRBJ2-1; 9 bases agree with TRBD1. Germline V lookup: CDR1 KGHDR, CDR2 SFDVKD. The J segment lost 5 bases and the V segment lost 5 bases, leaving 6 bases of the junction unmatched. CDR3 size: 15 residues. The CDR3 region is CATSAGTGTNNEQFF. For the CDR3, the DNA is TGTGCCACCAGTGCCGGGACAGGGACTAACAATGAGCAGTTCTTC.

The chain joins TRBV12-3 or TRBV12-4 to TRBJ2-7; 9 nucleotides align to TRBD1. The CDR3 is 13 amino acids. Germline trimming cut 6 bases from V and 6 bases from J; bases unmatched to any gene: 6. Here the CDR3 DNA reads TGTGCCAGCAGCTACGGGACAGGGAGCGAGCAGTACTTC. It encodes CASSYGTGSEQYF.

This clone was detected a few times. The chain recombines TRBV27 with TRBJ1-2; the D gene is possibly TRBD1 (5 bases). This CDR3 is built from 17 residues. Germline CDR1 is MNHEY and CDR2 is SMNVEV (reference sequence). Trimming shortened V by 0 bases and J by 4 bases, and 18 bases separated the two germline ends. CDR3 in DNA: TGTGCCAGCAGTTTATCCCCTTTCGGGGGGGAAGGCTATGGCTACACCTTC. Translation: CASSLSPFGGEGYGYTF.

The J gene is TRBJ2-3, the V gene TRBV29-1; 9 bases are a match to TRBD1. CDR1 SQVTM and CDR2 ANQGSEA come from the germline V gene. The CDR3 has 14 amino acids. V gave up 6 bases and J gave up 4 bases; unmatched junction bases: 8. This CDR3 is CSVRRDRVPDTQYF. For the CDR3, the DNA is TGCAGCGTCCGCCGGGACAGGGTGCCAGATACGCAGTATTTT.

This clone was counted a few times. This rearrangement joins TRBV7-9 to TRBJ1-4, with 7 nucleotides matching TRBD1. Germline loops: CDR1 SEHNR, CDR2 FQNEAQ (reference sequence). There are 15 residues in the CDR3. J gave up 3 bases and V 5 bases, and 6 bases lay outside the gene matches. CDR3 in amino acids: CASSPWTGSNEKLFF. The CDR3 nucleotides read TGTGCCAGCAGCCCTTGGACAGGCTCTAATGAAAAACTGTTTTTT.

The genes are TRBV19 and TRBJ1-1, with D possibly TRBD1 on 6 matching bases. Germline V CDR1 and CDR2: LNHDA, SQIVND (reference sequence). The CDR3 totals 12 residues. The V end lost 7 bases, the J end lost 4 bases, and 10 bases lay between the germline ends. The CDR3 DNA reads TGTGCCAGTATAACAGGGTTCACTGAAGCTTTCTTT. This sequence encodes CASITGFTEAFF.

V is TRBV5-6 and J is TRBJ2-5; 8 bases agree with TRBD1. This CDR3 has 15 residues. Trimming took 1 base from V and 4 from J; bases not matched to a gene: 6. The germline V gene encodes CDR1 SGHDT and CDR2 YYEEEE. The CDR3 coding sequence is TGTGCCAGCAGCTTGTCAGGGGGCGGAGGAGAGACCCAGTACTTC. This sequence encodes CASSLSGGGGETQYF.

This clone was counted between two and nine times. The chain links TRBV6-5 to TRBJ1-5; D is ambiguous. V was shortened by 9 bases and J by 0 bases, with 9 bases between the two germline ends. This CDR3 contains 13 residues. The germline CDR1 and CDR2 sequences are MNHEY and SVGAGI. As DNA, the CDR3 is TGTGCCAGTAGAGCTAATAGCAATCAGCCCCAGCATTTT. Protein sequence: CASRANSNQPQHF.

This clone was counted a few times. The chain couples TRBV7-8 to TRBJ2-7; possibly TRBD1 for D (6 bases). Germline V gives CDR1 SGHVS, CDR2 FQNEAQ. This CDR3 spans 15 amino acids. V was pared by 5 bases and J by 6 bases, with 20 bases between. In DNA, the CDR3 is TGTGCCAGCAGCGCGTACAGGGATGATCGCGGCGAGCAGTACTTC. It translates to CASSAYRDDRGEQYF.

This clone is a singleton in its sample. The chain links TRBV18 to TRBJ2-5; the match to TRBD2 covers 12 bases. This CDR3 has 15 amino acids. The J segment lost 0 bases and the V segment lost 8 bases, leaving 4 bases of the junction unmatched. Germline CDR1 reads KGHSH; CDR2 reads LQKENI. The CDR3 region is CASTTSGGNQETQYF. DNA for the CDR3: TGTGCCAGCACCACTAGCGGGGGGAACCAAGAGACCCAGTACTTC.

The chain links TRBV29-1 to TRBJ2-1; 13 nucleotides align to TRBD2. Germline V gene sequence: CDR1 SQVTM, CDR2 ANQGSEA. The junction had 4 bases not matched to a gene; V was cut back by 2 bases and J by 0 bases. The CDR3 has 17 residues. CDR3 loop: CSVETSGGVLSYNEQFF. CDR3 DNA sequence: TGCAGCGTTGAAACTAGCGGGGGGGTTCTCTCCTACAATGAGCAGTTCTTC.

The chain carries TRBV3-1 (or the pseudogene TRBV3-2) and TRBJ2-3, with D perhaps given as TRBD1 or TRBD2 (5 bases each). CDR1 LGHDT and CDR2 YNNKEL come from the germline V gene (reference sequence). Trimming shortened V by 10 bases and J by 4 bases, and 12 bases separated the two germline ends. The CDR3 is made up of 12 amino acids. The CDR3 sequence: CATRASSDTQYF. CDR3 bases: TGTGCCACCAGGGCTAGCTCAGATACGCAGTATTTT.

This chain uses TRBV7-3 with TRBJ2-1; no firm D call. The CDR3 covers 15 residues. The germline gives CDR1 SGHTA, CDR2 FQGTGA. V was shortened by 5 bases and J by 3 bases, with 14 bases between the two germline ends. The CDR3, as DNA: TGTGCCAGCAGCCCTCAGACATCCCTCTACAATGAGCAGTTCTTC. It encodes CASSPQTSLYNEQFF.

This clone was observed a single time. The chain carries TRBV10-3 and TRBJ2-6; perhaps TRBD2 as D (6 bases). V lost 3 bases and J 0 bases, leaving 21 bases between the germline ends. Germline V CDR1 and CDR2: ENHRY, SYGVKD. This CDR3 has 20 amino acids. CDR3 sequence reads: CAISDIADGGSSSGANVLTF. In DNA form, the CDR3 reads TGTGCCATCAGTGATATTGCGGACGGGGGTTCCTCCTCTGGGGCCAACGTCCTGACTTTC.

The rearrangement links TRBV20-1 to TRBJ1-1; no reliable D call. This CDR3 is 14 amino acids long. V lost 3 bases to trimming and J lost 3 bases, with 14 bases between them. The germline CDR1 and CDR2 sequences are DFQATT and SNEGSKA (reference sequence). CDR3 in DNA: TGCAGTGCTAGTCGCCGAGACTGGGACACTGAAGCTTTCTTT. This translates into CSASRRDWDTEAFF.

In its sample, this clone was seen once. The chain uses TRBV5-8 and TRBJ1-3; possibly TRBD1 for D (5 bases). The CDR3 runs 17 residues. V lost 4 bases and J 0 bases, leaving 17 bases between the germline ends. Germline V gene sequence: CDR1 SGHTS, CDR2 YDEGEE. CDR3 nucleotides: TGTGCCAGCAGCAGCTCACCAGGGCCTCTCTCTGGAAACACCATATATTTT. Translated: CASSSSPGPLSGNTIYF. Full variable domain (outside the CDR3, taken from reference TRBV5-8 and TRBJ1-3): EAGVTQSPTHLIKTRGQQATLRCSPISGHTSVYWYQQALGLGLQFLLWYDEGEERNRGNFPPRFSGRQFPNYSSELNVNALELEDSALYLCASSSSPGPLSGNTIYFGEGSWLTVV.

The V gene is TRBV4-1, the J gene TRBJ2-5; 9 nucleotides match TRBD2. The J segment lost 5 bases and the V segment lost 4 bases, leaving 14 bases of the junction unmatched. The CDR3 has 17 amino acids. Germline lookup yields CDR1 MGHRA and CDR2 YSYEKL. The CDR3 spells CASSLYRLAGIGETQYF. As DNA, the CDR3 is TGCGCCAGCAGCCTCTATAGGCTAGCGGGGATCGGGGAGACCCAGTACTTC.

This clone was observed a single time. The CDR3, as DNA: TGTGCCAGCAGCCAAGATCAGGGGGCTAGCGCCAAGACAACGCAGTATTTT. This encodes CASSQDQGASAKTTQYF. The V and J genes are TRBV3-1 (or the pseudogene TRBV3-2) and TRBJ2-3, with 8 bases aligning to TRBD1. The CDR3 is 17 residues long. V shed 0 bases and J 9 bases; nucleotides not matched to a gene: 14. Germline assignment: CDR1 LGHDT and CDR2 YNNKEL (reference sequence).

V is TRBV5-8 and J is TRBJ1-2; D not certain. The CDR3 contains 13 residues. Germline V lookup: CDR1 SGHTS, CDR2 YDEGEE. V lost 0 bases and J 4 bases, leaving 7 bases between the germline ends. CDR3 in amino acids: CASSLARSYGYTF. For the CDR3, the DNA is TGTGCCAGCAGCTTGGCCAGAAGCTATGGCTACACCTTC. Drawing the rest from reference TRBV5-8 and TRBJ1-2, the complete variable domain is EAGVTQSPTHLIKTRGQQATLRCSPISGHTSVYWYQQALGLGLQFLLWYDEGEERNRGNFPPRFSGRQFPNYSSELNVNALELEDSALYLCASSLARSYGYTFGSGTRLTVV.

This chain uses TRBV19 with TRBJ2-2, with 10 bases matching TRBD2. The V and J ends lost 5 bases and 1 base, in that order; junction bases with no gene match: 1. The germline gives CDR1 LNHDA, CDR2 SQIVND (reference sequence). CDR3 length equals 15 residues. The CDR3 sequence is CASSLAGENTGELFF. DNA for the CDR3: TGTGCCAGTAGTCTAGCGGGGGAGAACACCGGGGAGCTGTTTTTT.

The chain combines TRBV6-5 with TRBJ2-1; TRBD2 matches 7 bases. This CDR3 has 16 residues. V dropped 0 bases and J dropped 7; count of bases not matched to a gene: 9. Germline CDR1 and CDR2: MNHEY and SVGAGI. The CDR3 DNA is TGTGCCAGCAGTTACTCCAGGGACTACAGGAATAATGAGCAGTTCTTC. Its protein is CASSYSRDYRNNEQFF.

The rearrangement uses TRBV3-1 (or the pseudogene TRBV3-2) and TRBJ2-5, with TRBD2 matching 8 bases. This CDR3 is 14 amino acids long. The V and J ends lost 3 bases and 2 bases, in that order; junction bases with no gene match: 2. Germline-derived CDR1 and CDR2 are LGHDT and YNNKEL (reference sequence). The CDR3, as DNA: TGTGCCAGCAGCCAGGCTAGCGGGCAAGAGACCCAGTACTTC. Its translation: CASSQASGQETQYF.

The genes are TRBV7-3 and TRBJ2-5; D remains unclear. The germline V gene encodes CDR1 SGHTA and CDR2 FQGTGA. The CDR3 consists of 14 residues. V lost 0 bases and J 1 base, leaving 6 bases between the germline ends. CDR3 residues: CASSLTGSQETQYF. The DNA for the CDR3 is TGTGCCAGCAGCTTAACTGGCAGCCAAGAGACCCAGTACTTC.

This clone was observed many times. The chain joins TRBV7-2 to TRBJ1-2, with D possibly matching TRBD1 (6 bases). Germline V gives CDR1 SGHTA, CDR2 FQGNSA. Trimming shortened V by 5 bases and J by 3 bases, and 13 bases separated the two germline ends. There are 14 residues in the CDR3. The CDR3 sequence is CASSRGKYDYGYTF. As DNA, the CDR3 is TGTGCCAGCAGCAGGGGGAAATACGACTATGGCTACACCTTC.